This TCR beta chain was retrieved from a study of T cells in Graves' hyperthyroidism and ophthalmopathy. Study-wide context: Staff took peripheral blood when the initial diagnosis was made, before any treatment began.

This clonotype was seen at least ten times. Amplification yielded TCR beta CDR3 regions, with RNA transcripts as the source. Researchers ran a first-round RT-PCR on the TCR CDR3 using the HTBI primer set. TCRdb itself ran the multiplex PCR reads through MiXCR, one entry per CDR3 protein. The sample shows around 600,000 distinct CDR3 sequences, roughly 15% of them seen only once. V shed 4 bases and J 0 bases; nucleotides not matched to a gene: 6. The CDR3 has 16 residues. Germline V gene data show CDR1 as SNHLY and CDR2 as FYNNEI. This clonotype originated in a woman between 50 and 59 years old with Graves' ophthalmopathy. Input material: blood. The chain employs TRBV2 and TRBJ1-5, with 7 bases matching TRBD1. The CDR3 DNA sequence: TGTGCCAGCAGTGTGGGCCGGGACAGTAGCAATCAGCCCCAGCATTTT. It translates to CASSVGRDSSNQPQHF.